This T cell receptor beta chain originates from a study of cytomegalovirus exposure and HLA in healthy donors (dated by TCRdb to about 2017). Background for the entire study: An earlier analysis of some 500 of the donors reported 250 to 300 Gb of sequence data and 117 million unique TCR beta sequences from 150 million to 200 million T cells. In addition to the first cohort of several hundred subjects, a separate validation cohort of 120 different subjects was used. Of the roughly 410 genotyped donors, 81% were placed in the genetic ancestry cluster associated with self-reported Caucasian donors. The aim of the study was to test whether cataloging public T cell receptors could identify signatures of past pathogen exposure. An early release covering around 630 HLA-typed donors comprised approximately 290 gigabases of sequencing data and about 90 million unique TCR sequences. Typing coverage varied by locus: roughly 620-630 donors for A, B, C, DRB1 and DQB1; 522 for DQA1; more than 600 for DPA1; roughly 450 for DPB1. HLA typing included class I and class II loci at four-digit resolution. A later genetic analysis took genome-wide SNP genotypes for about three fifths of the roughly 670 donors and used that subset as a discovery cohort. Rather than drawing on any new phenotypic data, the later analysis identified candidate immune exposures from TCR beta sequences and the way those sequences occurred across donors. The study used immunosequencing to profile the T cell repertoires of around 600 subjects and linked those repertoires to cytomegalovirus serostatus. Alongside the repertoire data, information on donor age, sex, ethnicity and CMV serostatus was compiled. To predict cytomegalovirus infection status, the study combined high-throughput TCR immunosequencing, statistical association of individual TCRs with disease status, and machine learning. In a later analysis, previously published TCR beta repertoires from some 640 donors were re-analyzed and high-resolution HLA genotyping was added so that TCR occurrence patterns could be studied. Among about 400 genotyped donors of the cohort, an average of about 220,000 unique TCR beta nucleotide sequences was sequenced per donor, of which roughly 17% were non-productive. About 5 DR-DQ haplotypes were handled as single units for association and clustering, since linkage in the cohort was strong. All discovery cohort repertoires had been generated using a single sequencing platform. In an earlier analysis of roughly 580 of the donors, high-throughput TCR beta sequencing was used to judge whether each TCR beta V gene segment behaved as functional or pseudogenic.

The library was generated by the immunoSEQ multiplex PCR assay. For the multiplex PCR, a mixture combining 60 forward primers for TCR Vbeta segments and 13 reverse primers for TCR Jbeta segments was used. A multiplex PCR assay on genomic DNA amplified the CDR3 region of rearranged TCR beta genes. The amplified TCR beta libraries were sequenced on the Illumina HiSeq System as 87-base-pair reads. In the source study's methods: A later analysis tallied roughly 80 million unique TCR beta chains across the 660 or so repertoires, and approximately 12 million of those chains were shared by two or more donors. Raw reads were error-corrected and collapsed into unique sequences with a nearest-neighbor algorithm that merged closely related sequences to remove PCR and sequencing errors. CDR3 sequences were aligned to IMGT reference sequences to assign V, D and J gene segments. For a sequence to be retained, a match of at least six nucleotides to both a V gene segment and a J gene segment was required. A rearrangement was called productive if the CDR3 had no stop codons and remained in frame with V and J, and every other rearrangement was called non-productive. CDR3 was defined according to IMGT convention as the region running from the second conserved V-encoded cysteine to the conserved J-encoded phenylalanine. In an earlier analysis of some 550 of the donors, sequences lacking an unambiguous match to a single V gene segment were excluded. An earlier analysis of 500 to 600 of the donors classified V segments as functional when productive rearrangements were above 56.7% and as segregating when the standard deviation between donors was above 5%. To diagnose cytomegalovirus status from the catalog of TCR beta chain sequences, a statistical classification framework was built. V and J gene assignment, in a later analysis, came from comparing TCR nucleotide sequences with IMGT/GENE-DB human TR gene sequences. A later analysis assigned CDR3 sequences and most-parsimonious VDJ recombination scenarios with the TCRdist pipeline. A later analysis defined each TCR beta chain by its CDR3 amino acid sequence plus V-gene family, and excluded reads lacking a unique V-gene family. In a later analysis, around 600 highly shared, low-generation-probability nucleotide sequences were removed to address suspected cross-contamination and a sequencing artifact. A later analysis calculated a clonal expansion index for each public chain from normalized within-repertoire ranks of inferred template counts. Generation probabilities in a later analysis came from a VDJ recombination model fitted to out-of-frame rearrangements, and those results were checked against IGoR. Hypergeometric tests were used in a later analysis to score TCR-TCR, TCR-HLA and TCR-CMV co-occurrence, with a repertoire-size bias correction applied to the TCR pairs. In a later analysis, false discovery rates were estimated by permuting HLA or CMV assignments 20 times. In a later analysis, co-occurring TCRs were grouped with DBSCAN, and TCRdist sequence similarity was added when clustering was performed within HLA-allele-positive subsets. For co-occurrence clustering, repertoires with fewer than 30,000 or more than 120,000 public chains were excluded, along with five or six repertoires with anomalous nucleotide sharing. This is the immuneACCESS table as TCRdb keeps it, with only in-frame sequences that have V and J called. A part of the clones is gone; compared with another copy, unresolved V genes explain less than half, and the rest is unexplained. V and J calls and clone size are given by that table; D and trimming were obtained from the DNA. The sample's own table lists over 120,000 clones. The ten largest clones add up to 0.8% to 1% of the sample.

The cohort was made up of under 800 healthy bone marrow donors. At the time of sampling, all cohort members were nominally healthy, though unrecorded immune exposures were likely present. The donor tested CMV seronegative and was one of the 352 seronegative cohort members. Every donor gave a peripheral blood sample, and the peripheral blood mononuclear cells from that sample were used for TCR beta sequencing. The Qiagen DNeasy Blood Extraction Kit was used to extract genomic DNA from the blood cell samples. General findings and caveats noted by the study authors: The presence/absence analyses assumed that sequencing depth was roughly uniform across donors, and that assumption may not be true. Several of the top co-occurrence clusters appeared to be linked to parvovirus B19, influenza, CMV and Epstein-Barr virus, according to a later analysis. Compared with equally common non-associated chains, HLA-associated TCR beta chains in a later analysis were more clonally expanded and had lower generation probabilities. HLA typing was unavailable for some donors at each locus, so association tests used only the typed subset. Correlated functional status among segregating V segments might reflect linkage disequilibrium, but an unknown experimental factor could not be ruled out. The study listed 170 or so TCR beta chains as associated with cytomegalovirus. Broadly in line with IMGT annotations, most TCR beta V segments showed up in productive rearrangements about 87% or about 30% of the time in an earlier analysis of several hundred of the donors. According to a later genetic analysis, donors in an Asian-associated ancestry cluster had fewer N-insertions in productive TCRs than the roughly 670-donor mean. When HLA alleles, especially DR and DQ, strongly co-occurred, attributing TCR associations to individual alleles was difficult. According to a later analysis, most CMV-associated TCR beta chains appeared to be HLA-restricted, and the HLA associations seemed to be driven largely by CMV exposure. Across donors, most TCR sequences were observed very rarely, whereas some public TCRs were present in many individuals. A later analysis associated about 16,000 TCR beta sequences with specific HLA alleles at a false discovery rate of 0.05. A cluster of highly shared sequence variants was judged likely to be a technical artifact of the sequencing pipeline. Seventeen rarely observed V segments, including chromosome 9 orphons, were excluded from the earlier analysis of just under 600 of the donors because counts were too low. An association between a missense DCLRE1C variant and V-gene and J-gene trimming of TCR beta chains was found in a later genetic analysis and replicated in an independent cohort. The authors suggested that the approach could potentially be generalized to other disease states and immunological phenotypes. A later analysis found that TCR association rates varied across HLA loci, with DRB1 alleles showing the most associated TCRs and HLA-C alleles the fewest. Immune exposure information for the cohort was limited to CMV serostatus. The cohort was sequenced for TCR beta chains only, and without alpha or paired-chain data the features that could be detected were limited. Three of the identified cytomegalovirus-associated TCR beta chains were confirmed in vitro to be specific for cytomegalovirus antigens. A further reported finding was that TCR beta sequences accurately predicted the HLA-A and HLA-B alleles for most subjects in the first cohort. Because the 87-base-pair reads could not distinguish some IMGT-functional V segments, including TRBV6-2 and TRBV6-3, those segments were excluded. The classifier was reported to diagnose cytomegalovirus status with high specificity and sensitivity in both the original cohort and the validation cohort.

The germline V gene sets CDR1 to SGHDT and CDR2 to YYEEEE. Between the V and J ends, shortened by 0 bases and 4 bases respectively, the junction contains 5 bases. Inclusive of the bounding cysteine and phenylalanine, the CDR3 is 13 residues long. Left in the record is the CDR3 DNA by itself, 39 bases read in frame from the first base. Regarding this clone: It lacks a known antigen.

Sequencing was performed on PBMCs. The sequence came from a male donor in good health and CMV-seronegative. The rearrangement joined TRBV5-6 to TRBJ1-5; the D gene is unclear. The sequenced DNA: TGTGCCAGCAGCTTGGCCGGGAATCAGCCCCAGCATTTT. This gives the protein CASSLAGNQPQHF.